This T cell receptor (beta chain) stems from a study of cytomegalovirus exposure and HLA in healthy donors. Germline V gene lookup returns CDR1 SGHRS and CDR2 YFSETQ. The CDR3 is made up of 13 amino acids. V was clipped by 2 bases and J by 9 bases, with 11 bases between them. A multiplex PCR was run with 60 Vbeta primers and 13 Jbeta primers. Assay used: immunoSEQ multiplex PCR; TCRdb lists only in-frame clones, some missing. The profile shows just under 250,000 clones, roughly 80% of them singletons. The V and J genes are TRBV5-1 and TRBJ1-4, with a weak D call TRBD1 (6 bases). The receptor was derived from a woman between 40 and 55 years old in good health and CMV-seropositive. The sample comprised PBMCs. CDR3 loop: CASSLDTGKKLFF. The CDR3 region has the DNA TGCGCCAGCAGCTTAGACACAGGGAAAAAACTGTTTTTT. The variable domain in full, completed from reference TRBV5-1 and TRBJ1-4, reads KAGVTQTPRYLIKTRGQQVTLSCSPISGHRSVSWYQQTPGQGLQFLFEYFSETQRNKGNFPGRFSGRQFSNSRSEMNVSTLELGDSALYLCASSLDTGKKLFFGSGTQLSVL.